The clone carrying this TCR beta chain showed up just a few times. Its antigen is undetermined. This specimen comes from a study of T-cell memory formation after mild COVID-19. Across the study: For the most part, TCR clusters were specific to one donor. Regarding the study as a whole: Later expanders leaned CD4+, whereas clones that contracted between day 15 and 85 were balanced CD4/CD8.

Germline V lookup: CDR1 LGHNA, CDR2 YNFKEQ. The V end lost 1 base, the J end lost 0 bases, and 13 bases lay between the germline ends. The CDR3 is made up of 16 amino acids. TCRdb analysed the 5' RACE reads with MiXCR anew, one entry per CDR3 protein. This table has roughly 510,000 distinct CDR3 sequences, approximately 15% appearing once. This clonotype was sampled from an adult woman who had mild COVID-19 (a few samples of this study predate the infection). Cell type and time point are not known. The J gene is TRBJ2-7, the V gene TRBV4-2; D unclear. Sequences were obtained from PBMCs or a T cell subset sorted from them (not recorded which). CDR3 loop: CASSQVSGLSSYEQYF. CDR3 DNA: TGTGCCAGCAGCCAAGTATCCGGGCTCAGCTCCTACGAGCAGTACTTC.